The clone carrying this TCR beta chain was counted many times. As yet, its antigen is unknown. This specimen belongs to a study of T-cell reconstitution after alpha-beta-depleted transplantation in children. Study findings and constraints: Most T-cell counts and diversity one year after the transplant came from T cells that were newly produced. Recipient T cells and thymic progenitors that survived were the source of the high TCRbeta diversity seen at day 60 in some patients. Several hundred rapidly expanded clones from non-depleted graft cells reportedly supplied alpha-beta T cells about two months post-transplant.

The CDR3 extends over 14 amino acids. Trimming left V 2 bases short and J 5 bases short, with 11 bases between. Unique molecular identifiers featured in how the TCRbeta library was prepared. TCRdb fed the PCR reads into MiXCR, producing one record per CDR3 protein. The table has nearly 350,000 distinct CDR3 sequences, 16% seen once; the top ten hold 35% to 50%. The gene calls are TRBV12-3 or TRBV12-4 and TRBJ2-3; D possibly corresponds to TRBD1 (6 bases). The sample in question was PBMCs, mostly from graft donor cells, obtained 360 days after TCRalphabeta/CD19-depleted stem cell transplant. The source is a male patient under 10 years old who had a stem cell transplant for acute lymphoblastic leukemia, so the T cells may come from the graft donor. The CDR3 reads CASSLLLGGDTQYF. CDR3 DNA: TGTGCCAGCAGTTTATTATTAGGGGGAGATACGCAGTATTTT.